This paragraph covers one TCR beta chain sequence. This sample stems from a study of PD-L1 blockade in urothelial cancer. Indicated time point: peripheral blood 6 weeks after treatment start. The diagnosis in patients was locally advanced or metastatic urothelial carcinoma. There are 17 residues in the CDR3. With V trimmed by 0 bases and J by 4 bases, 8 bases remained unmatched. CDR1 and CDR2 (germline): SGHAT, FQNNGV. Only in-frame clones appear in the TCRdb table, and some are missing; sequencing was by immunoSEQ multiplex PCR. The sample includes about 19,000 clones, about four fifths seen only once; the top ten take 1.5% to 2%.

The chain employs TRBV11-2 and TRBJ2-3, with 9 positions matching TRBD1. Specimen: PBMCs, collected around atezolizumab (anti-PD-L1) treatment. This clonotype was obtained from a man aged 45-65 years with urothelial cancer. The CDR3 here is CASSLDGGTGLADTQYF. The CDR3 nucleotides read TGTGCCAGCAGCTTAGATGGGGGGACAGGGTTGGCAGATACGCAGTATTTT.